The 10 T cell receptor beta chains reported below all come from one sample, sequenced in a study of blood T cells in healthy people across ages (dated by TCRdb to the mid-2010s). Preparation of the library involved 5' RACE. The sequencer listed for this sample is Illumina HiSeq 2500. A second PCR of about 7 to 12 cycles was performed with a sample-barcoded 5' primer and a J-beta primer mix. The public sequencing data were trimmed at Q25 with fastp and processed into clonotypes with MiXCR by TCRdb, which kept only in-frame beta chains. Each record represents a unique CDR3 protein, reported with the most common genes and DNA among its rows. The sample records about 590,000 distinct CDR3 sequences, about 30% of which are singletons. In total, the top ten clones hold around 14% of the sample. The sample taken for sequencing was blood. The receptors originated from a woman of 80 years or more in good health.

The chain employs TRBV5-5 and TRBJ2-1; D is unclear. The CDR3 totals 15 residues. The germline V gene has CDR1 SGHKS and CDR2 YYEKEE (reference sequence). V dropped 2 bases and J dropped 6 bases, with 15 bases sitting between them. In nucleotides, the CDR3 is TGTGCCAGCAGCTTCGGACGGCCTTCTCGCAATGAGCAGTTCTTC. Translation gives CASSFGRPSRNEQFF. Drawing the rest from reference TRBV5-5 and TRBJ2-1, the complete variable domain is DAGVTQSPTHLIKTRGQQVTLRCSPISGHKSVSWYQQVLGQGPQFIFQYYEKEERGRGNFPDRFSARQFPNYSSELNVNALLLGDSALYLCASSFGRPSRNEQFFGPGTRLTVL.

The gene calls are TRBV6-2 or TRBV6-3 and TRBJ1-1; no firm D call. Germline CDR1 and CDR2: MNHEY and SVGEGT. This CDR3 spans 17 amino acids. The V and J ends lost 7 bases and 1 base respectively, with 22 bases between them. The chain's CDR3 is CASTYSTGMAWNTEAFF. The CDR3 nucleotides read TGTGCCAGCACCTATTCGACGGGGATGGCGTGGAACACTGAAGCTTTCTTT.

At least ten counts were recorded for this clonotype. The J gene is TRBJ2-7, the V gene TRBV21-1. TRBV21-1 is given as a pseudogene. CDR3 size: 9 residues. The CDR3 nucleotides are TGTGCCAGAAAAGGGGAGCAGTACTTC. Protein product: CARKGEQYF.

This clonotype has ten or more counts. V gene TRBV7-2 combines with J gene TRBJ2-7; unclear D gene. The CDR3 runs to 12 residues. From germline, CDR1 is SGHTA and CDR2 FQGNSA. Trimming shortened V by 3 bases and J by 2 bases, and 5 bases separated the two germline ends. The CDR3 DNA reads TGTGCCAGCAGCTTTAGAACCTACGAGCAGTACTTC. Translating it yields CASSFRTYEQYF.

As for this clonotype: It may be a read error: a sequence one base away is much more abundant. This chain links TRBV9 with TRBJ2-7, with D unresolved. The assigned J gene may be wrong: the sequence end matches TRBJ2-5 better. CDR1 and CDR2 (germline): SGDLS, YYNGEE. The CDR3 is 15 amino acids. In nucleotides, the CDR3 is TGTGCCAGCGGCCCTTCAGTAGCTCTTGCCGAGACCCAGTACTTC. Its protein product is CASGPSVALAETQYF.

This clonotype was found many times. J is TRBJ1-2 and V is TRBV5-6; D gene uncertain. There are 14 residues in the CDR3. The germline V and J ends were trimmed by 0 bases and 2 bases, with 8 bases remaining between them. Germline CDR1 and CDR2: SGHDT and YYEEEE. CDR3 DNA: TGTGCCAGCAGCTTGGGCCCAGAAAACTATGGCTACACCTTC. Translation: CASSLGPENYGYTF. Complete variable domain (other parts from reference TRBV5-6 and TRBJ1-2): DAGVTQSPTHLIKTRGQQVTLRCSPKSGHDTVSWYQQALGQGPQFIFQYYEEEERQRGNFPDRFSGHQFPNYSSELNVNALLLGDSALYLCASSLGPENYGYTFGSGTRLTVV.

In this sample, this clonotype turned up a few times. V is TRBV20-1 and J is TRBJ2-1; 12 positions match TRBD2. The J call may be faulty, since TRBJ2-7 better matches the DNA end. The CDR3 contains 17 residues. Germline lookup yields CDR1 DFQATT and CDR2 SNEGSKA (reference sequence). CDR3 amino acids: CSAMASGGAVGGNEQYF. The CDR3 DNA is TGCAGTGCTATGGCTAGCGGGGGGGCGGTTGGGGGCAATGAGCAGTACTTC.

This clonotype was counted a few times. The chain has TRBV6-1 and TRBJ2-2; 15 bases are a match to TRBD2. The CDR3 covers 16 residues. Germline assignment: CDR1 MNHNS and CDR2 SASEGT. Germline trimming cut 7 bases from V and 5 bases from J; bases unmatched to any gene: 5. CDR3 protein: CASKRTSGGVTGELFF. The CDR3 coding sequence is TGTGCCAGCAAACGGACTAGCGGGGGGGTAACCGGGGAGCTGTTTTTT.

This chain uses TRBV30 with TRBJ2-7; D might be TRBD2 (6 bases). The V end was cut by 3 bases, the J end by 2 bases, with 14 bases between. The CDR3 is 14 residues long. CDR1 is GTSNPN, CDR2 SVGIG, per germline (reference sequence). CDR3 DNA: TGTGCCTGGAGCGCCTTGGGGGAGGCCTACGAGCAGTACTTC. This translates into CAWSALGEAYEQYF.

A remark on this clonotype: Since a much larger clone is just one base distant, this may be a read error. The chain has TRBV27 and TRBJ2-7, with D possibly TRBD1 on 6 matching bases. Per the germline V gene, CDR1 is MNHEY and CDR2 is SMNVEV (reference sequence). The V end lost 2 bases, the J end lost 9 bases, and 20 bases lay between the germline ends. The CDR3 extends over 15 amino acids. The DNA of the CDR3 is TGTGCCAGCAGTTTAAGGGACACTCCAGGATGGGTGCAGTACTTC. Translated, it gives CASSLRDTPGWVQYF.